These 3 T cell receptor beta chains were sequenced from one sample in a study of response to subunit inactivated influenza vaccine. MiXCR, applied by TCRdb to the RT-PCR reads, yields one record per CDR3 protein. The sample shows approximately 520,000 distinct CDR3 sequences, 25% of them seen only once. Sequencing was performed on CD4+ T cells sorted from PBMCs, taken more than 4 days after vaccination. All receptors derive from a man aged 45 to 65 who received an inactivated influenza vaccine.

This clonotype was picked up a small number of times. This chain connects TRBV5-1 to TRBJ2-3; maybe TRBD1 (5 bases). Deletions cut 0 bases from V and 2 bases from J, with 13 bases between. Germline CDR1 and CDR2: SGHRS and YFSETQ. This CDR3 is built from 16 residues. CDR3 sequence (DNA): TGCGCCAGCAGCTTGGAGGGGCTCCCCTACACAGATACGCAGTATTTT. This translates into CASSLEGLPYTDTQYF.

The V and J genes are TRBV6-1 and TRBJ2-1; D remains ambiguous. V lost 3 bases, J lost 7 bases, and 7 bases lay in between. Germline CDR1 and CDR2: MNHNS and SASEGT. The CDR3 spans 12 residues. DNA of the CDR3: TGTGCCAGCAGTGACGCTGGGAATGAGCAGTTCTTC. It codes for CASSDAGNEQFF.

This clonotype came up a few times. This chain uses TRBV6-5 with TRBJ2-5; TRBD2 agrees at 8 bases. After removal of 2 bases from V and 4 bases from J, the junction contained 6 bases not matched to a gene. The CDR3 has 15 amino acids. The germline V gene encodes CDR1 MNHEY and CDR2 SVGAGI. The CDR3 reads CASSYLGRGAETQYF. The CDR3 nucleotides are TGTGCCAGCAGTTACCTCGGGCGGGGGGCAGAGACCCAGTACTTC.